These 16 T cell receptor beta chains were sequenced from one sample in a study of cytomegalovirus exposure and HLA in healthy donors. The primer mix had 60 Vbeta and 13 Jbeta primers. Clones were sequenced by immunoSEQ multiplex PCR, and TCRdb holds only the in-frame ones, with some missing. The table lists roughly 100,000 clones, more than 80% of them singletons. The sequenced material came from PBMCs. The receptors here all came from a man aged 18-30 years in good health and CMV-seronegative.

The CDR3 here is CASSELDILSYNEQFF. CDR3 sequence (DNA): TGCGCCAGCAGCGAACTAGACATTCTCTCCTACAATGAGCAGTTCTTC. V is TRBV4-3 and J is TRBJ2-1; a possible D gene is TRBD2 (5 bases). Per germline, CDR1 LGHNA and CDR2 YSLEER. This CDR3 region has 16 residues. Trimming removed 5 bases at V and 0 bases at J, with 14 bases between.

The chain recombines TRBV6-5 with TRBJ2-7; D is perhaps TRBD2 (6 bases). V was clipped by 4 bases and J by 4 bases, with 17 bases between them. The CDR3 is 15 amino acids. CDR1 and CDR2 (germline): MNHEY, SVGAGI. CDR3 in amino acids: CASSSRVADPYEQYF. DNA for the CDR3: TGTGCCAGCAGTTCCCGGGTAGCGGATCCTTACGAGCAGTACTTC.

This chain connects TRBV4-2 to TRBJ1-1; tentatively, D is TRBD1 (6 bases). The length of the CDR3 is 15 residues. CDR1 and CDR2 (germline): LGHNA, YNFKEQ. V gave up 4 bases and J gave up 4 bases, with 16 bases separating them. CDR3 in DNA: TGTGCCAGCAGCCCGAACAGGGCCGCGGGCACTGAAGCTTTCTTT. It codes for CASSPNRAAGTEAFF.

J is TRBJ1-1 and V is TRBV11-2, with TRBD1 matching 10 bases. Germline CDR1 reads SGHAT; CDR2 reads FQNNGV. The CDR3 runs to 15 residues. V was clipped by 4 bases and J by 10 bases; unmatched bases: 12. CDR3 coding DNA: TGTGCCAGCAGCTCCAGGGACAGGGGCGGAGGGAGAGCTTTCTTT. Amino acid sequence: CASSSRDRGGGRAFF.

The chain is built from TRBV28 and TRBJ2-7, with TRBD2 matching 10 bases. The CDR3 runs to 15 residues. The J segment lost 2 bases and the V segment lost 5 bases, leaving 6 bases of the junction unmatched. Germline CDR1 reads MDHEN; CDR2 reads SYDVKM. Here the CDR3 reads CASSRSSGRTYEQYF. CDR3 sequence (DNA): TGTGCCAGCAGTCGCTCTAGCGGGAGAACCTACGAGCAGTACTTC.

This clone was detected a few times. The rearrangement joins TRBV6-5 to TRBJ1-2; D call uncertain. Trimming shortened V by 7 bases and J by 4 bases, and 7 bases separated the two germline ends. CDR1 and CDR2 from the germline V gene are MNHEY and SVGAGI. The CDR3 covers 11 residues. The CDR3 spells CASTNGYGYTF. CDR3 sequence (DNA): TGTGCCAGCACCAACGGCTATGGCTACACCTTC.

DNA for the CDR3: TGTGCCAGCAGCTTGGGGAGCGGGAGTTTTTCGTTCTATGAGCAGTTCTTC. The encoded protein is CASSLGSGSFSFYEQFF. The chain links TRBV5-8 to TRBJ2-1, with 8 bases matching TRBD2. CDR3 length: 17 residues. V dropped 0 bases and J dropped 8; count of bases not matched to a gene: 13. Germline V gene data show CDR1 as SGHTS and CDR2 as YDEGEE.

The gene calls are TRBV5-1 and TRBJ2-1, with 8 bases identical to TRBD2. Trimming at V came to 0 bases and at J to 7 bases, leaving 6 bases not matched to a gene. The length of the CDR3 is 15 residues. Per the germline V gene, CDR1 is SGHRS and CDR2 is YFSETQ. CDR3 region: CASSLEDSGINEQFF. The CDR3 DNA is TGCGCCAGCAGCTTGGAGGATAGCGGGATAAATGAGCAGTTCTTC.

This clone has only a few counts. The chain recombines TRBV5-1 with TRBJ1-5; D possibly corresponds to TRBD1 (5 bases). The length of the CDR3 is 15 residues. CDR1 is SGHRS and CDR2 is YFSETQ in the germline V gene. Trimming removed 4 bases from V and 2 bases from J, with 13 bases in between. The CDR3 loop reads CASSESGRGNQPQHF. CDR3 DNA sequence: TGCGCCAGCAGCGAATCGGGCAGGGGCAATCAGCCCCAGCATTTT.

A few counts support this clone. This chain connects TRBV18 to TRBJ2-7, with TRBD2 as a possible D gene (6 bases). V lost 3 bases, J lost 3 bases, and 15 bases lay in between. CDR3 length: 15 amino acids. Germline assignment: CDR1 KGHSH and CDR2 LQKENI. The CDR3 loop is CASSPPSEEGYEQYF. DNA for the CDR3: TGTGCCAGCTCACCCCCTTCAGAGGAGGGCTACGAGCAGTACTTC.

The rearrangement links TRBV5-3 to TRBJ2-2, with D possibly matching TRBD1 (6 bases). TRBV5-3 is an ORF, with its function uncertain. The V and J ends lost 3 bases and 1 base respectively, with 13 bases between them. The length of the CDR3 is 16 residues. CDR3 sequence (DNA): TGTGCCAGAAGCTCCTTTGACAGGTTGAACACCGGGGAGCTGTTTTTT. As protein: CARSSFDRLNTGELFF.

This chain uses TRBV11-2 with TRBJ2-7, with 13 nucleotides matching TRBD2. The CDR3 is 15 residues long. V shed 6 bases and J 6 bases; nucleotides not matched to a gene: 8. Looked up from germline, CDR1 is SGHAT and CDR2 is FQNNGV. DNA of the CDR3: TGTGCCAGCAGGCCAACCGGGACTAGCGGGATCGAGCAGTACTTC. This translates into CASRPTGTSGIEQYF. Full variable domain (remainder filled in from reference TRBV11-2 and TRBJ2-7): EAGVAQSPRYKIIEKRQSVAFWCNPISGHATLYWYQQILGQGPKLLIQFQNNGVVDDSQLPKDRFSAERLKGVDSTLKIQPAKLEDSAVYLCASRPTGTSGIEQYFGPGTRLTVT.

The J gene is TRBJ1-2, the V gene TRBV10-3; D is perhaps TRBD1 (5 bases). The CDR3 is made up of 14 amino acids. Trimming cost V 6 bases and J 5 bases, with 16 bases left between them. Germline V gene lookup returns CDR1 ENHRY and CDR2 SYGVKD. CDR3 coding DNA: TGTGCCATCAGCTCAGGGACTCTCGGGTATGGCTACACCTTC. It encodes CAISSGTLGYGYTF.

The chain has TRBV30 and TRBJ1-5, with D possibly TRBD1 on 6 matching bases. The CDR3 totals 16 residues. Trimming pared 2 bases from V and 0 bases from J, leaving 14 bases between. CDR1 is GTSNPN, CDR2 SVGIG, per germline (reference sequence). In DNA form, the CDR3 reads TGTGCCTGGAGTCCCTTGGGGACATATAGCAATCAGCCCCAGCATTTT. The encoded protein is CAWSPLGTYSNQPQHF.

The chain carries TRBV7-3 and TRBJ2-7; D is unresolved. This CDR3 has 14 residues. Germline V gene sequence: CDR1 SGHTA, CDR2 FQGTGA. With 2 bases removed from V and 3 bases from J, the gap between germline ends came to 11 bases. The CDR3 region is CASSLDLSSYEQYF. The DNA for the CDR3 is TGTGCCAGCAGCTTAGACTTGTCGAGCTACGAGCAGTACTTC.

A word on this clone: It is likely a read error: a sequence one base away is far more abundant. Additional DNA sequences in this sample encode the identical CDR3. The chain carries TRBV5-6 and TRBJ2-2, with 8 bases aligning to TRBD1. This CDR3 contains 15 residues. Germline V gene sequence: CDR1 SGHDT, CDR2 YYEEEE. CDR3 in amino acids: CASDVGQGGSGELFF. DNA of the CDR3: TGTGCCAGCGACGTCGGACAGGGTGGATCCGGGGAGCTTTTTTTT.